This T cell receptor (beta chain) was captured by sequencing in a study of blood T cell repertoires in COVID-19. Study information: COVID-19 samples collected from the United States, Italy and Spain covered acute and convalescent phases.

In the original processing: For nucleated cells, counts were estimated from reference gene primer amplification. Only in-frame clones appear in the TCRdb table, and some are missing; sequencing was by immunoSEQ multiplex PCR. The V and J calls and clone size are taken from that table; D and trimming were inferred from the DNA. This table holds approximately 670,000 clones, 70% to 90% found once. Per germline, CDR1 LNHDA and CDR2 SQIVND (reference sequence). The CDR3 covers 15 residues. V was shortened by 2 bases and J by 6 bases, with 13 bases between the two germline ends. The chain employs TRBV19 and TRBJ2-2; no clear D. The clonotype originates from a woman aged 18-35 years with acute or convalescent COVID-19. The sequencing sample was made of peripheral blood. CDR3 sequence (DNA): TGTGCCAGTAGTATACCCCTAGAGAGTTCCGGGGAGCTGTTTTTT. Its translation is CASSIPLESSGELFF.